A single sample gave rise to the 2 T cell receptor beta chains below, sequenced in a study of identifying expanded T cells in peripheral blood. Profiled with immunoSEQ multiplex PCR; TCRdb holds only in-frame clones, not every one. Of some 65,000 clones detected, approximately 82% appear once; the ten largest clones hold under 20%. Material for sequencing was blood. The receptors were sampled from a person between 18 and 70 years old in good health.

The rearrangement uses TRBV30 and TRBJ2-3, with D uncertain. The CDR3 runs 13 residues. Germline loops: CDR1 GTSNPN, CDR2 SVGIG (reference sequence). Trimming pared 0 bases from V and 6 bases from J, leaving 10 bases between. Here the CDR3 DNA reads TGTGCCTGGAGTGTAGAAGCCTGGGATACGCAGTATTTT. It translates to CAWSVEAWDTQYF.

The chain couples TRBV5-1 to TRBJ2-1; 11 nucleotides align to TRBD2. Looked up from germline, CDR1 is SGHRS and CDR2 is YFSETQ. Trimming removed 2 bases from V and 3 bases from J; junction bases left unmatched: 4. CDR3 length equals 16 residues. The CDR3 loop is CASSLSGTSGYNEQFF. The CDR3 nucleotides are TGCGCCAGCAGCTTATCCGGGACTAGCGGCTACAATGAGCAGTTCTTC.